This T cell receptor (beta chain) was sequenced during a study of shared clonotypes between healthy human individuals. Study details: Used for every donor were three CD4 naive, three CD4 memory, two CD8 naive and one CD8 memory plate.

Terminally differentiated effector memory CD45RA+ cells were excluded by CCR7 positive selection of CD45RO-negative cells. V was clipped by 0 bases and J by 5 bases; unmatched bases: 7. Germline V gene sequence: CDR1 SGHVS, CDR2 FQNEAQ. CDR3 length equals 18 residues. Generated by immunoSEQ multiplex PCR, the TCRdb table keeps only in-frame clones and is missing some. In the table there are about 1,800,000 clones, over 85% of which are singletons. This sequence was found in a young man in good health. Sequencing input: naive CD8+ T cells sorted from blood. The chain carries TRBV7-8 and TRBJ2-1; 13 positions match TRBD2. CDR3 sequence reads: CASSLALAGGLLHNEQFF. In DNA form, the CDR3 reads TGTGCCAGCAGCTTAGCACTAGCGGGGGGGCTGCTTCACAATGAGCAGTTCTTC.